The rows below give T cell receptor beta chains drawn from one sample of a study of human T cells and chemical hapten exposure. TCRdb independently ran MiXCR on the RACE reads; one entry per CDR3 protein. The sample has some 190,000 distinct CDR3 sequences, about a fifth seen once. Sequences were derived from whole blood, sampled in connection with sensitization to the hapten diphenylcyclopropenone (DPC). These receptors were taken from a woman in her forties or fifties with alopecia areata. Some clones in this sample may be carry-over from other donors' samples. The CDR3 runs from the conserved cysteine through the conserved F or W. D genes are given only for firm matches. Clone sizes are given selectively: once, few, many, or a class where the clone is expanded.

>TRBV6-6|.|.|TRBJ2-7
CASSYSPRDFTYEQYF
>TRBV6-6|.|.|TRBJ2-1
CASGPPSPDEQFF
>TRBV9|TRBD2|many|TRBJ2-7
CASSEEAGGRHEQYF
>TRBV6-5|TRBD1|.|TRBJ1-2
CASSPGQGQGYTF
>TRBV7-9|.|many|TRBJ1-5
CASQRDNQPQHF
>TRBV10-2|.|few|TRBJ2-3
CASSTFRPQSTDTQYF
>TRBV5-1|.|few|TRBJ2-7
CASTGASYEQYF
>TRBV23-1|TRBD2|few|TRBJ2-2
CASSPGGGSTGELFF
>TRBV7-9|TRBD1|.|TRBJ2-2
CASSKRDSPNTGELFF
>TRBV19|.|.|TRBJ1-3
CASSTFIPGPSFSGNTIYF
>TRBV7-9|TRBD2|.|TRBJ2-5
CASSRSTSGQETQYF
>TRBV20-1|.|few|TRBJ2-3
CSARGTTGVGITDTQYF
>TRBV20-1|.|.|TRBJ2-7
CSARSGQRIYEQYF
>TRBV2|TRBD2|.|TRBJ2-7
CASRPELAGGPRVYEQYF
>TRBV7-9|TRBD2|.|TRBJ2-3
CASSIAGGSWDTQYF
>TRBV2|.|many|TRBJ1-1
CASSVSLNTEAFF
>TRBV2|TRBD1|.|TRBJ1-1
CAGGQGANTEAFF
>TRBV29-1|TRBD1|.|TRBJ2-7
CSVQPSGQGNEQYF
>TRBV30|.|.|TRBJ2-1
CAWSVLMGIYNEQFF
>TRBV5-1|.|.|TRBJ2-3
CASTFATSSSTDTQYF
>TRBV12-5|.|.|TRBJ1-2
CASGLGTGTHLTYGYTF
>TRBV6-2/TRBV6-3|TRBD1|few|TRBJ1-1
CASSNRGGGSNTEAFF
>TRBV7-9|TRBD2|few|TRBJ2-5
CASSPGLAGRETQYF
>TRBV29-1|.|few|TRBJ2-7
CSVEGAGFPYEQYF
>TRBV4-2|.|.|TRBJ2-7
CASSQDVSIYEQYF
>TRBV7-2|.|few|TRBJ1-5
CASSLSRWQGRFGNQPQHF
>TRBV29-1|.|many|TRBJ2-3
CSVDRVTDTQYF
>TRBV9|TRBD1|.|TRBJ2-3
CASSVEGAAKGTQYF
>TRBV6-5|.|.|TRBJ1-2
CASSPRRGHGYTF
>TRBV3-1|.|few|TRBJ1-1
CASSQGRYTEAFF
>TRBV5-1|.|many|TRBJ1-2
CASSGETEMYGYTF
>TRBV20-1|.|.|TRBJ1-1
CSARVNRNTEAFF
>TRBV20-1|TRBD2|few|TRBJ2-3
CSARWRERTDTQYF
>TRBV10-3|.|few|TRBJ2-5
CAISDLETQYF
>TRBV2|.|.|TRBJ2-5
CASKLAEQETQYF
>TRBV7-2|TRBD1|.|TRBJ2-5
CASSLDRGRQETQYF
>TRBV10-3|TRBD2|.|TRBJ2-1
CASGESSGASGEQFF
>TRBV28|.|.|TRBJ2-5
CASSFPGQPTQYF
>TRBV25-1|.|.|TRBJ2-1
CASSTREEQFF
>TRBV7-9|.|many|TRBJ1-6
CASSLGMDSPLHF
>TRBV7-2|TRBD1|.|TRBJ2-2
CASSSSGGGFPGELFF
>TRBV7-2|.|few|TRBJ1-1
CASSLKTLPAEAFF
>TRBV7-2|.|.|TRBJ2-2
CASSRPGGLTGELFF
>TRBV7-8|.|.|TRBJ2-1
CASSSRDLLYNEQFF
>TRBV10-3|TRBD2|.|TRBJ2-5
CAISPTSLGIEETQYF
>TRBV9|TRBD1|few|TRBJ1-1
CASGSQGARTEAFF
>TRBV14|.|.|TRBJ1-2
CASSQAENYGYTF
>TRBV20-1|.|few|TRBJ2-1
CSATPDSGHSYNEQFF
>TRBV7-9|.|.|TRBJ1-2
CASTIRGIGYTF
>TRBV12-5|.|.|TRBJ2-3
CASSPFSTDTQYF
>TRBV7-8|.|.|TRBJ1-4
CASSPGGAANEKLFF